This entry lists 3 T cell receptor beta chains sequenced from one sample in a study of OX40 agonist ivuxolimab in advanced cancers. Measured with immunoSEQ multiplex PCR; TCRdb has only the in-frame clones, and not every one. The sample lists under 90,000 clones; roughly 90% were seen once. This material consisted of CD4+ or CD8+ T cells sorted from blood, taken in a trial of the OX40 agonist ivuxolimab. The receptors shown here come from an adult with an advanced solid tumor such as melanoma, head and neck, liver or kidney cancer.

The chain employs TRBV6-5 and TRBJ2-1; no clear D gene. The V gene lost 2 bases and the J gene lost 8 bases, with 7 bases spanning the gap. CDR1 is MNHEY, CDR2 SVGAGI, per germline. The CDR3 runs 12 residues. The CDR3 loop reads CASSYEGYEQFF. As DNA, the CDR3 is TGTGCCAGCAGTTACGAAGGCTATGAGCAGTTCTTC.

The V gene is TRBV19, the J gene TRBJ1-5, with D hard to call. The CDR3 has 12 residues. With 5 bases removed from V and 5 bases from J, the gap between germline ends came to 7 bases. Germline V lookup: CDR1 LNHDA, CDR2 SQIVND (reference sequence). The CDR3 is CASSRRDQPQHF. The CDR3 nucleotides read TGTGCCAGTAGTCGACGGGATCAGCCCCAGCATTTT.

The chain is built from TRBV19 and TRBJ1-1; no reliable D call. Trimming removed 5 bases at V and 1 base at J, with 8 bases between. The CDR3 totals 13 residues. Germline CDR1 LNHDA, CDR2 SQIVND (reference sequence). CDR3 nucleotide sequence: TGTGCCAGTAGTGTGACACCGAACACTGAAGCTTTCTTT. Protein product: CASSVTPNTEAFF.